A single TCR beta chain is shown here with its context. The antigen is unknown. The record originates from a study of T cell repertoires in cytomegalovirus infection. Background on the study: Shared public TCR beta signatures pointed to both CMV infection and a matching HLA type.

Study results and limitations: Totalled public TCR beta family frequency picked out people who carried CMV plus the relevant HLA. CMV-specific HLA-C-restricted TCR beta clonotypes dominated the ex vivo response.

MiXCR, run by TCRdb on the reads, gives a single entry per CDR3 protein. The sample carries around 750,000 distinct CDR3 sequences, roughly 33% recorded once. The TCR was taken from a human donor in good health (CMV status not recorded). Some clones in this sample may be carry-over from other donors' samples. This specimen consisted of cultured CD8+ T cells from PBMCs, obtained from culture after CMV antigen stimulation.

The CDR3 loop is CASSIGDWTMGNQPQHF. The CDR3 nucleotides are TGTGCCAGTAGTATCGGGGACTGGACAATGGGCAATCAGCCCCAGCATTTT. The genes are TRBV19 and TRBJ1-5, with D possibly matching TRBD1 (5 bases). Trimming removed 3 bases at V and 2 bases at J, with 17 bases between. The CDR3 is 17 residues long. Per the germline V gene, CDR1 is LNHDA and CDR2 is SQIVND (reference sequence). The variable domain in full, completed from reference TRBV19 and TRBJ1-5, reads DGGITQSPKYLFRKEGQNVTLSCEQNLNHDAMYWYRQDPGQGLRLIYYSQIVNDFQKGDIAEGYSVSREKKESFPLTVTSAQKNPTAFYLCASSIGDWTMGNQPQHFGDGTRLSIL.